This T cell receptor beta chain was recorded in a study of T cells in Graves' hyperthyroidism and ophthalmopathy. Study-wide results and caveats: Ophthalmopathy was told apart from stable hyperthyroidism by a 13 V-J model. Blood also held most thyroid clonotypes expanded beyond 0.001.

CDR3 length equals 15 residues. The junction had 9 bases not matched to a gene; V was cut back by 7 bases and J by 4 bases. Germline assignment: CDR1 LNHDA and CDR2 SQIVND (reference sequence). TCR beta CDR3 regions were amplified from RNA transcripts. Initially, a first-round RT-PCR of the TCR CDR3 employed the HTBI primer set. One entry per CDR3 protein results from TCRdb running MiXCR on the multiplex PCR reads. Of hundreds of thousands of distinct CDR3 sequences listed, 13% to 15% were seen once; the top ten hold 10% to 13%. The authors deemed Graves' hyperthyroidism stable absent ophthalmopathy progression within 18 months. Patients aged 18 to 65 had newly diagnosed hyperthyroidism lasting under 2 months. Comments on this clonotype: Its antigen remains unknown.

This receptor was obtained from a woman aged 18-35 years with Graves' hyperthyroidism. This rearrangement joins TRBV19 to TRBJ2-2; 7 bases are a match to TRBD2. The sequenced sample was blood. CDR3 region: CASTLMGGGTGELFF. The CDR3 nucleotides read TGTGCCAGTACCCTGATGGGGGGGGGCACCGGGGAGCTGTTTTTT. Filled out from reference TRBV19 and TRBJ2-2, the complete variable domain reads DGGITQSPKYLFRKEGQNVTLSCEQNLNHDAMYWYRQDPGQGLRLIYYSQIVNDFQKGDIAEGYSVSREKKESFPLTVTSAQKNPTAFYLCASTLMGGGTGELFFGEGSRLTVL.